The following is a TCR beta chain sequence with its context. CDR1 and CDR2 from the germline V gene are MRHNA and SNTAGT. The CDR3 sequence is 13 residues long. V was cut by 2 bases and J by 5 bases, with 9 bases left in between. The protocol was immunoSEQ multiplex PCR, while the TCRdb copy is restricted to in-frame clones and leaves out a portion. The sample has more than 65,000 clones, 83% seen once. The data derive from a study of T cell responses to AZD1222 COVID-19 vaccine. This receptor was obtained from an adult who received the AZD1222 COVID-19 vaccine. V is TRBV6-4 and J is TRBJ1-1; no clear D. The starting material was peripheral blood, obtained 28 days after the second AZD1222 dose. The CDR3 sequence is CASSDPPGTEAFF. The CDR3 nucleotides read TGTGCCAGCAGTGACCCGCCGGGGACTGAAGCTTTCTTT.